This TCR beta chain stems from a study of blood T cell repertoires in COVID-19. Study background: PBMCs, B-cell-depleted T cells, or T cells provided the cDNA or gDNA that made up the material.

The ends lost 7 bases at V and 7 bases at J; junction bases unmatched: 9. CDR1 is ENHRY and CDR2 is SYGVKD in the germline V gene. The CDR3 runs to 13 residues. This table comes from immunoSEQ multiplex PCR, and its TCRdb copy is limited to in-frame clones, with some not included. Of some 350,000 clones in the sample, approximately 88% were seen once. The genes are TRBV10-3 and TRBJ1-2, with TRBD1 matching 7 bases. This receptor was obtained from a woman aged 30 to 39 with COVID-19, enrolled during active disease. The sample comprised peripheral blood. The CDR3 region has the DNA TGTGCCATCACCGGCTTAGACAGGGCTGGCTACACCTTC. This sequence encodes CAITGLDRAGYTF.